This TCR beta chain was obtained from a study of blood T cell repertoires in COVID-19. Background on the study: Whether acute or convalescent, the COVID-19 samples came from the United States, Italy and Spain. Sample material is recorded as cDNA or gDNA derived from T cells, B-cell-depleted T cells, or PBMCs.

Generated by immunoSEQ multiplex PCR, the TCRdb table keeps only in-frame clones and is missing some. The sample includes roughly 69,000 clones, around 86% of them seen just once. The length of the CDR3 is 13 residues. The V gene's germline CDR1 is MNHEY and CDR2 SVGAGI. Trimming stripped 2 bases from V and 7 bases from J, with 11 bases between. The material sequenced was peripheral blood. The source is a man in his fifties with active COVID-19. The V call is TRBV6-5, the J call TRBJ1-1; no reliable D call. CDR3 DNA sequence: TGTGCCAGCAGTTACCCCGGGAGCGTTGAAGCTTTCTTT. The encoded protein is CASSYPGSVEAFF.